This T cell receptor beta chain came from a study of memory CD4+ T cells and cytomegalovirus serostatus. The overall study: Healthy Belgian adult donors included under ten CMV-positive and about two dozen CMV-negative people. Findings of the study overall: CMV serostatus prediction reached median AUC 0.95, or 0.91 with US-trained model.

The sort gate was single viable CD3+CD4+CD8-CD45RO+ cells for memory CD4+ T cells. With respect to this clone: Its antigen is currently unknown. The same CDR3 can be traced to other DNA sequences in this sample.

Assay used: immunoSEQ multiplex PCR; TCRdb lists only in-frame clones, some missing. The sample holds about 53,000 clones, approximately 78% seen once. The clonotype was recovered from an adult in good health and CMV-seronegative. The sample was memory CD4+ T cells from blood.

The CDR3 region has the DNA TGTGCCTGGAGTGTGGCCTACGAGCAGTACTTC. Protein: CAWSVAYEQYF. The rearrangement links TRBV30 to TRBJ2-7; D gene unclear. Between the trimmed V and J ends, which lost 0 bases and 2 bases, there was a span of 2 bases. Germline V gene data show CDR1 as GTSNPN and CDR2 as SVGIG (reference sequence). The CDR3 is made up of 11 amino acids.